This TCR beta chain was sequenced during a study of shared clonotypes between healthy human individuals. Germline CDR1 and CDR2: SGDLS and YYNGEE. CDR3 length: 14 residues. Deletions cut 3 bases from V and 5 bases from J, with 15 bases between. To note about this clone: Its antigen is not known.

Cells designated naive CD8 were CD45RO-negative and were positively selected for CCR7, with terminally differentiated effector memory CD45RA+ cells excluded. The study drew all its donors from Caucasian adults living in Nashville, Tennessee. Study-wide findings and caveats: Genetic and exposure-history diversity was limited by the small donor number. Naive CD4 clonotypes overlapped across a handful of donors at roughly 5%.

Using around 180 ng DNA, tens of thousands of T cell genomes, the sorted-subset replicate PCRs were run. Sequenced by immunoSEQ multiplex PCR; TCRdb stores in-frame clones only, minus some. The repertoire holds 500,000 to 700,000 clones, with 85% to 95% as singletons. The source of this sequence is a woman aged 25 to 39 in good health. V is TRBV9 and J is TRBJ2-7; perhaps TRBD1 as D (6 bases). The sequenced sample was naive CD8+ T cells sorted from blood. The CDR3 DNA sequence: TGTGCCAGCAGCGCCGATACAGGGTACGACGAGCAGTACTTC. Encoded protein: CASSADTGYDEQYF.